This is a list of T cell receptor beta chains from one sample in a study of CD8+ T cells in alopecia areata. Profiling relied on immunoSEQ multiplex PCR, and the TCRdb table lists in-frame clones only, not all of them. This table has under 150,000 clones, less than 60% appearing once. The sample in question was CD4+ T cells sorted from blood, obtained at week 24, from a patient treated with tofacitinib. These receptors were taken from a human donor with alopecia areata. Each CDR3 is given with its conserved first and last residue. D genes are given only for firm matches. A clone size is listed for some rows: how often the clone was seen (once, few, many), or a class if it is expanded.

d_call j_call v_call cdr3_length clone_size cdr3_nt cdr3_aa
. TRBJ2-3 TRBV2 15 . TGTGCCAGCAGTTCCCGGGACTTCCTCTTTCCCACGCAGTATTTT CASSSRDFLFPTQYF
TRBD1 TRBJ2-7 TRBV5-1 13 . TGCGCCAGCCGGACAGGAGAATCCTACGAGCAGTACTTC CASRTGESYEQYF
. TRBJ1-5 TRBV29-1 14 few TGCAGCGTTGTGGAGACAGGACACAATCAGCCCCAGCATTTT CSVVETGHNQPQHF
. TRBJ1-2 TRBV29-1 12 . TGCAGCGTTACGACAGACTTCTATGGCTACACCTTC CSVTTDFYGYTF
. TRBJ2-5 TRBV7-2 14 . TGTGCCAGCAGCCCTGCCAGGCCCAGAGAGACCCAGTACTTC CASSPARPRETQYF
TRBD2 TRBJ2-1 TRBV4-3 16 . TGCGCCAGCAGCCGCCATAGCGGGGGGGCCGGGAATGAGCAGTTCTTC CASSRHSGGAGNEQFF
TRBD1 TRBJ1-2 TRBV29-1 12 . TGCAGCGCAGACAGGGGTGACTATGGCTACACCTTC CSADRGDYGYTF
TRBD2 TRBJ2-3 TRBV29-1 15 . TGCAGCGTGGCCTTACGGGCGGGGGAGACAGATACGCAGTATTTT CSVALRAGETDTQYF
TRBD1 TRBJ2-7 TRBV20-1 11 . TGCAGTGCGGACCGAGACAGGGGGCCCCTCTTC CSADRDRGPLF
. TRBJ1-6 TRBV10-3 13 . TGTGCCATCAGCGACGGCTGGAATTCACCCCTCCACTTT CAISDGWNSPLHF
. TRBJ2-3 TRBV25-1 17 once TGTGCCAGCAGTGAACCTCCCGGGGGCGTAGGCACAGATACGCAGTATTTT CASSEPPGGVGTDTQYF
. TRBJ2-2 TRBV10-3 13 . TGTGCCATCAGCGCAGCCTACACCGGGGAGCTGTTTTTT CAISAAYTGELFF
. TRBJ1-5 TRBV6-1 13 . TGTGCCAGCAGTCTTGAACAGGGCGGGCCCCAGCATTTT CASSLEQGGPQHF
. TRBJ1-1 TRBV5-5 13 few TGTGCCAGCAGCTTGGCCGCGAACACTGAAGCTTTCTTT CASSLAANTEAFF
. TRBJ2-3 TRBV11-2 12 . TGTGCCAGCAGCGCCCACACAGATACGCAGTATTTT CASSAHTDTQYF
TRBD2 TRBJ2-5 TRBV5-1 16 . TGCGCCAGCAGCCCCGGGACTAGCGGGGGGCAAGAGACCCAGTACTTC CASSPGTSGGQETQYF
. TRBJ1-4 TRBV4-3 15 . TGCGCCAGCAGCCAAGATTACAGCTCTAACGAAAAACTGTTTTTT CASSQDYSSNEKLFF
. TRBJ1-5 TRBV19 12 . TGTGCCAGTACCACCTCGGGTCAGCCCCAGCATTTT CASTTSGQPQHF
. TRBJ2-5 TRBV15 13 few TGTGCCACCAGCAGGAACAGCCAAGAGACCCAGTACTTC CATSRNSQETQYF
. TRBJ1-2 TRBV29-1 12 few TGCAGCGTTGAAGACGGATTCTATGGCTACACCTTC CSVEDGFYGYTF
TRBD2 TRBJ2-7 TRBV10-3 15 . TGTGCCATCAGTGAGTCGCTGCGGGGGAGCTACGAGCAGTACTTC CAISESLRGSYEQYF
. TRBJ2-2 TRBV27 12 . TGTGCCAGCAGTTTATACACCGGGGAGCTGTTTTTT CASSLYTGELFF
. TRBJ2-2 TRBV29-1 14 once TGCAGCGGATCCGGGGGCGCAGGCACCGGGGAGCTGTTTTTT CSGSGGAGTGELFF
TRBD1 TRBJ1-5 TRBV30 14 . TGTGCCTGGAGTGCCGGGACAGGCAATCAGCCCCAGCATTTT CAWSAGTGNQPQHF
TRBD1 TRBJ2-5 TRBV7-2 15 . TGTGCCAGCAGCTTAGCGAGGGCAGGGGGAGAGACCCAGTACTTC CASSLARAGGETQYF
. TRBJ1-2 TRBV29-1 11 few TGCAGCGCTTGGGGGTCATATGGCTACACCTTC CSAWGSYGYTF
. TRBJ2-5 TRBV5-4 14 . TGTGCCAGCAGCTCCTGGGACGGCCCAGAGACCCAGTACTTC CASSSWDGPETQYF
. TRBJ2-1 TRBV29-1 14 . TGCAGCGTTGGTGTTAGGCAGGTGTACAATGAGCAGTTCTTC CSVGVRQVYNEQFF
. TRBJ1-2 TRBV7-9 13 . TGTGCCAGCAGCTTACCACAAGGTTATGGCTACACCTTC CASSLPQGYGYTF
. TRBJ1-1 TRBV4-2 16 . TGTGCCAGCAGCCAAGATAAATCAGGGGCGAACACTGAAGCTTTCTTT CASSQDKSGANTEAFF
. TRBJ1-5 TRBV6-5 12 . TGTGCCAGCGGATTCTTGGATCAGCCCCAGCATTTT CASGFLDQPQHF
. TRBJ2-7 TRBV5-1 13 . TGCGCCAGCAGCTTGGGAGCAGGGTACGAGCAGTACTTC CASSLGAGYEQYF
. TRBJ2-5 TRBV19 13 . TGTGCCAGTAGTATCGGAGTAGGAGAGACCCAGTACTTC CASSIGVGETQYF
. TRBJ2-1 TRBV29-1 12 . TGCAGCGTTGAGGTAGGGCACAATGAGCAGTTCTTC CSVEVGHNEQFF
. TRBJ2-7 TRBV6-5 14 . TGTGCCAGCAGTGAAATCGGAAGGGTATACGAGCAGTACTTC CASSEIGRVYEQYF
. TRBJ2-5 TRBV30 14 . TGTGCCTGGAGTAGAACAGGGATCCAAGAGACCCAGTACTTC CAWSRTGIQETQYF
. TRBJ2-1 TRBV19 12 few TGTGCCAGTAGTAATTGGGACAATGAGCAGTTCTTC CASSNWDNEQFF
. TRBJ2-3 TRBV9 13 few TGTGCCAGCAGCGGGACTAGCACAGATACGCAGTATTTT CASSGTSTDTQYF
TRBD1 TRBJ2-7 TRBV10-3 15 . TGTGCCATCAGTGGGGGGACAGGGGGCTTCCACGAGCAGTACTTC CAISGGTGGFHEQYF
. TRBJ1-2 TRBV30 13 few TGTGCCTGGAGTGCAATCCAGGGAGCCGGCTACACCTTC CAWSAIQGAGYTF
TRBD2 TRBJ2-7 TRBV7-2 17 . TGTGCCAGCAGCTCCAGCCGTAGGCGGGGGGTATCCTACGAGCAGTACTTC CASSSSRRRGVSYEQYF
. TRBJ2-1 TRBV29-1 16 few TGCAGCGTTGAAGATCGACAGGCCTGGGACTACAATGAGCAGTTCTTC CSVEDRQAWDYNEQFF
. TRBJ2-5 TRBV7-2 14 . TGTGCCAGCAGCTCAAGGACTATCGGGGAGACCCAGTACTTC CASSSRTIGETQYF
. TRBJ2-2 TRBV4-2 16 . TGTGCCAGCAGGCGAAGTGGGGGATCAGACACCGGGGAGCTGTTTTTT CASRRSGGSDTGELFF
TRBD1 TRBJ1-2 TRBV7-2 18 . TGTGCCAGCAGCGAGCCAGGACAGGGGCGTTTAAATGGCTATGGCTACACCTTC CASSEPGQGRLNGYGYTF
. TRBJ2-2 TRBV5-1 14 . TGCGCCAGCAGCTCCTCCTCCGACACCGGGGAGCTGTTTTTT CASSSSSDTGELFF
. TRBJ1-6 TRBV30 15 few TGTGCCTGGAGTTACCGGGATTCCTATAATTCACCCCTCCACTTT CAWSYRDSYNSPLHF
. TRBJ2-7 TRBV19 12 . TGTGCCAGTAGTATTAGCAGGGACGAGCAGTACTTC CASSISRDEQYF
. TRBJ2-3 TRBV7-9 11 . TGTGCCAGTGCAGGGGCAGATACGCAGTATTTT CASAGADTQYF
. TRBJ2-2 TRBV30 13 . TGTGCCTGGAGTGCAAATACCCCCGGGGAGCTGTTTTTT CAWSANTPGELFF
TRBD1 TRBJ2-5 TRBV29-1 15 few TGCAGCGTTGAAGATCCTACAGGGGGTGGGGAGACCCAGTACTTC CSVEDPTGGGETQYF